This T cell receptor beta chain came from a study of T cells in Graves' hyperthyroidism and ophthalmopathy. Study findings and constraints: A 13 V-J signature model discriminated ophthalmopathy versus stable hyperthyroidism. A median roughly six months before onset, the model predicted ophthalmopathy.

Uncontrolled infections, other autoimmune diseases, pregnancy or lactation led to exclusion of patients. The V end was cut by 2 bases, the J end by 6 bases, with 23 bases between. Germline values: CDR1 DFQATT, CDR2 SNEGSKA (reference sequence). This CDR3 comprises 16 residues. Only a few counts were recorded for this clonotype. Its matching antigen is unknown. Amplified TCR beta CDR3 regions derived from RNA transcripts. During a first-round RT-PCR of the TCR CDR3, the HTBI primer set was used. TCRdb redid the calling of the multiplex PCR reads with MiXCR, one entry per CDR3 protein. The table lists 700,000 or so distinct CDR3 sequences, roughly 15% of them singletons.

Specimen: blood. This TCR was sampled from a woman aged 50 to 60 with Graves' ophthalmopathy. This chain connects TRBV20-1 to TRBJ2-7, with D possibly TRBD1 on 6 matching bases. CDR3 sequence: CSARLTYTGTSIEQYF. CDR3 DNA sequence: TGCAGTGCTAGACTAACCTATACCGGGACATCCATCGAGCAGTACTTC.